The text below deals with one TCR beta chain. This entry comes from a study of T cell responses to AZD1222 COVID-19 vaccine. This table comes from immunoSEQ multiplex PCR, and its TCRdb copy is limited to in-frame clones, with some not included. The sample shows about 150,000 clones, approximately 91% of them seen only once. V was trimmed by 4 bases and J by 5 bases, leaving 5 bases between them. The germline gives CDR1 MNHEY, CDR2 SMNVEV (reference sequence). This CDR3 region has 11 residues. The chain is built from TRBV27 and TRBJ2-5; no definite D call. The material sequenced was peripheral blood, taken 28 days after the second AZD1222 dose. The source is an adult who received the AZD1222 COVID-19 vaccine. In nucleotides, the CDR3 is TGTGCCAGCAGTTCGTTCGAGACCCAGTACTTC. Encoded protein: CASSSFETQYF.